This is a list of T cell receptor delta chains from one sample in a study of TRDV2 sequences in healthy donors. TCRdb reanalyzed the PCR reads using CATT. The repertoire includes more than 2,000 delta-chain clones, about 60% of them detected once, and 14% sits in the top ten. Sequencing used Vd2+ gamma-delta T cells from blood. These receptors all come from a human donor in good health. CDR3s include the opening cysteine and the closing phenylalanine or tryptophan. The D gene is left open where the match is weak. The listing skips clone size in some rows; elsewhere it reads once, few, many or a size class.

>TRDV2|TRDJ1|.|TRDD3
CACDPLGDYTDKLIF
TGTGCCTGTGACCCACTGGGGGACTACACCGATAAACTCATCTTT
>TRDV2|TRDJ1|large|.
CACDTVDNPDKLIF
TGTGCCTGTGACACCGTGGATAATCCCGATAAACTCATCTTT
>TRDV2|TRDJ3|.|.
CACDTVGTYTRQMFF
TGTGCCTGTGACACCGTTGGGACCTACACCCGACAGATGTTTTTC
>TRDV2|TRDJ1|few|.
CACDTVGLSDKLIF
TGTGCCTGTGACACCGTAGGACTTTCCGATAAACTCATCTTT
>TRDV2|TRDJ3|.|TRDD3
CACDTAGGYKGSWDTRQMFF
TGTGCCTGTGACACCGCGGGGGGATACAAAGGCTCCTGGGACACCCGACAGATGTTTTTC
>TRDV2|TRDJ1|.|TRDD3
CACDTVPILGDTATDKLIF
TGTGCCTGTGACACCGTGCCCATACTGGGGGATACGGCCACCGATAAACTCATCTTT
>TRDV2|TRDJ1|few|TRDD3
CACDLMGDDTDKLIF
TGTGCCTGTGACCTAATGGGGGACGACACCGATAAACTCATCTTT
>TRDV2|TRDJ1|few|.
CACDTLGPRGTDKLIF
TGTGCCTGTGACACTCTGGGTCCCCGAGGGACCGATAAACTCATCTTT
>TRDV2|TRDJ1|.|TRDD3
CACDTVSLGDTRITDKLIF
TGTGCCTGTGACACCGTATCTCTGGGGGATACTCGTATCACCGATAAACTCATCTTT
>TRDV2|TRDJ1|.|TRDD3
CACDRLGVDTDKLIF
TGTGCCTGTGACAGACTGGGGGTCGACACCGATAAACTCATCTTT
>TRDV2|TRDJ1|.|TRDD3
CACDVLGDSNYTDKLIF
TGTGCCTGTGACGTACTGGGGGATTCAAACTACACCGATAAACTCATCTTT
>TRDV2|TRDJ1|.|TRDD3
CACDSILKLGVLYTDKLIF
TGTGCCTGTGACTCCATCTTGAAACTGGGGGTCCTGTACACCGATAAACTCATCTTT
>TRDV2|TRDJ1|once|.
CACDAAGDHPYTDKLIF
TGTGCCTGTGACGCAGCCGGGGATCATCCGTACACCGATAAACTCATCTTT
>TRDV2|TRDJ1|.|TRDD3
CACDTLGGKDLDKLIF
TGTGCCTGTGACACCCTTGGGGGAAAAGACCTCGATAAACTCATCTTT
>TRDV2|TRDJ1|.|TRDD3
CACDPVLGDTRRSDKLIF
TGTGCCTGTGACCCCGTACTGGGGGATACGCGGAGGTCCGATAAACTCATCTTT
>TRDV2|TRDJ1|.|TRDD3
CACDPIPNSLLGDLPYSTDKLIF
TGTGCCTGTGACCCCATCCCAAACTCGTTACTGGGGGACTTACCCTACAGCACCGATAAACTCATCTTT
>TRDV2|TRDJ1|.|.
CACDTLAYTDKLIF
TGTGCCTGTGACACCCTGGCCTACACCGATAAACTCATCTTT
>TRDV2|TRDJ1|few|TRDD3
CACDTVTGGYPDKLIF
TGTGCCTGTGACACCGTAACTGGGGGATACCCCGATAAACTCATCTTT
>TRDV2|TRDJ1|hyperexpanded|TRDD3
CACDSLLGTEPYTDKLIF
TGTGCCTGTGACTCCTTACTGGGGACCGAGCCGTACACCGATAAACTCATCTTT
>TRDV2|TRDJ3|.|TRDD3
CACDPVLGDTRTISWDTRQMFF
TGTGCCTGTGACCCCGTACTGGGGGATACGCGGACGATCTCCTGGGACACCCGACAGATGTTTTTC
>TRDV2|TRDJ1|.|TRDD3
CACDPILGARPYTDKLIF
TGTGCCTGTGACCCAATACTGGGGGCCAGACCGTACACCGATAAACTCATCTTT
>TRDV2|TRDJ1|once|TRDD3
CACDTVLPAGDRGAKLIF
TGTGCCTGTGACACCGTTCTTCCAGCGGGGGATAGAGGGGCTAAACTCATCTTT
>TRDV2|TRDJ1|.|.
CACDTVGVDTDKLIF
TGTGCCTGTGACACCGTGGGGGTAGACACCGATAAACTCATCTTT
>TRDV2|TRDJ1|.|TRDD3
CACDPLLGDTRRKLIF
TGTGCCTGTGACCCGCTGCTGGGGGATACGCGGCGTAAACTCATCTTT
>TRDV2|TRDJ1|.|TRDD3
CACDTVGGYAATDKLIF
TGTGCCTGTGACACCGTTGGGGGATACGCGGCTACCGATAAACTCATCTTT
>TRDV2|TRDJ3|.|TRDD3
CACDNPGLGDTRISWDTRQMFF
TGTGCCTGTGACAACCCCGGACTGGGGGATACTCGAATCTCCTGGGACACCCGACAGATGTTTTTC
>TRDV2|TRDJ1|few|.
CACDTSGLVTQTSGEASVDKLIF
TGTGCCTGTGACACCTCAGGTTTAGTAACTCAAACATCGGGGGAAGCTTCGGTCGATAAACTCATCTTT
>TRDV2|TRDJ3|.|TRDD3
CACDTVGSFLLGDSSWDTRQMFF
TGTGCCTGTGACACCGTCGGTTCTTTTTTACTGGGGGATAGCTCCTGGGACACCCGACAGATGTTTTTC